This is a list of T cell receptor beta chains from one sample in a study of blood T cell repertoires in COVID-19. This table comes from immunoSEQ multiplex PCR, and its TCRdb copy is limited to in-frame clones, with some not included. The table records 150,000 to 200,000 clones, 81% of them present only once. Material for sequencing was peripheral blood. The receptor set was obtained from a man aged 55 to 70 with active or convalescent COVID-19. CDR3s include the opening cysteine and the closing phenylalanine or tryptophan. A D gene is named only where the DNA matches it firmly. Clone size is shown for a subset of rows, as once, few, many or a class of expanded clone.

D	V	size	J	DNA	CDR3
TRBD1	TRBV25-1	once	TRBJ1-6	TGTGCCAGCAGTGAATGGAGGGGGCAGAATTCACCCCTCCACTTT	CASSEWRGQNSPLHF
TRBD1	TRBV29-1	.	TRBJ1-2	TGCAGCGTTGAACAAACGGGACAGATAAACTATGGCTACACCTTC	CSVEQTGQINYGYTF
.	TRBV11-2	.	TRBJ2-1	TGTGCCAGCAGCTTTCACCGGGACTCTTACAATGAGCAGTTCTTC	CASSFHRDSYNEQFF
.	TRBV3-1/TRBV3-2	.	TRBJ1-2	TGTGCCAGCAGCCATGAACAGGGTGGCTACACCTTC	CASSHEQGGYTF
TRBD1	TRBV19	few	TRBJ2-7	TGTGCCAGTAGACCGGGACAGGGGGCCCACGAGCAGTACTTC	CASRPGQGAHEQYF
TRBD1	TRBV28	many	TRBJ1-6	TGTGCCAGCAGCCTAGGACAGGGGCGGTCACCCCTCCACTTT	CASSLGQGRSPLHF
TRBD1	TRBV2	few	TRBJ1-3	TGTGCCAGCAGAGCCGGGACAGGGGTATTGAGCACCATATATTTT	CASRAGTGVLSTIYF
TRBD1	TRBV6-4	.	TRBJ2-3	TGTGCCAGCCGACAGGGGGCCGGCACAGATACGCAGTATTTT	CASRQGAGTDTQYF
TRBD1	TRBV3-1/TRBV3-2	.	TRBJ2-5	TGTGCCAGCAGCCTCCGGGACAGGGGGCGCCTAGTAATGGAGACCCAGTACTTC	CASSLRDRGRLVMETQYF
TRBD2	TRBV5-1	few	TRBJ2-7	TGCGCCAGCAGCTTGGAGGGCGGGGGGCGTGCCTACGAGCAGTACTTC	CASSLEGGGRAYEQYF
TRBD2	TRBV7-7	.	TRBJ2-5	TGTGCTAGCAGCCCCGGGGGAGGGGCGGCTTCGGGAGAGACCCAGTACTTC	CASSPGGGAASGETQYF
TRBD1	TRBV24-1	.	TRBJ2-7	TGTGCCACCAGTGATTTTGGGACAGGGAGTTACGAGCAGTACTTC	CATSDFGTGSYEQYF
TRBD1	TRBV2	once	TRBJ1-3	TGTGCCAGCAGCACCAGTCACCTGGGACAGGGTACTGGAAACACCATATATTTT	CASSTSHLGQGTGNTIYF
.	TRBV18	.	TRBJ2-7	TGTGCCAGCTCACCAGAGGCACCCGAGCAGTACTTC	CASSPEAPEQYF
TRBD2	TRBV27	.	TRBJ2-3	TGTGCCAGCAGTACTAGCGGGAGGGCCCCAGATACGCAGTATTTT	CASSTSGRAPDTQYF
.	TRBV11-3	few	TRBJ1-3	TGTGCCAGCAGCCAGCGTTGGTCTCGGAACACCATATATTTT	CASSQRWSRNTIYF
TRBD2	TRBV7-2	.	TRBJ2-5	TGTGCCAGCAGCTTATTTGGGGCTAGCGGGTCCCAAGAGACCCAGTACTTC	CASSLFGASGSQETQYF
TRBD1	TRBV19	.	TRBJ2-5	TGTGCCAGTATACCGGGACAGGGCAAGTACCAAGAGACCCAGTACTTC	CASIPGQGKYQETQYF
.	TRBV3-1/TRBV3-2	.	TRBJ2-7	TGTGCCAGCAGCCAAGGTCAAGGGGGGGGTTACGAGCAGTACTTC	CASSQGQGGGYEQYF
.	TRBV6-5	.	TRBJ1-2	TGTGCCAGCAGTTTCTTCCGGGTGGGACAAAACTATGGCTACACCTTC	CASSFFRVGQNYGYTF
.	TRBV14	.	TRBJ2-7	TGTGCCAGCAGCCAAGGCAGGTCTTACTCCTACGAGCAGTACTTC	CASSQGRSYSYEQYF
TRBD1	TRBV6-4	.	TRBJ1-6	TGTGCCAGCAGCGCCGGGACAGGGGATTCACCCCTCCACTTT	CASSAGTGDSPLHF
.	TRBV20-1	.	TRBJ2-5	TGCAGTGCTATTCAGGGGGAGACCCAGTACTTC	CSAIQGETQYF
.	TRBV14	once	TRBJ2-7	TGTGCCAGCAGCCCCCTGTCCTCCTACGAGCAGTACTTC	CASSPLSSYEQYF
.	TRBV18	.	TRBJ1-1	TGTGCCAGCTCACCTAGACAGAACACTGAAGCTTTCTTT	CASSPRQNTEAFF
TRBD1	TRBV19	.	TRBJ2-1	TGTGCCAGTAGCCGGGACAGGATCAGTAACTACAATGAGCAGTTCTTC	CASSRDRISNYNEQFF
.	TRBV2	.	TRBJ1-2	TGTGCCAGCAGTGAGGTCAGATATGGCTACACCTTC	CASSEVRYGYTF
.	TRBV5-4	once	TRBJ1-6	TGTGCCAGCAGCTTGGCGGGTATGGATTCACCCCTCCACTTT	CASSLAGMDSPLHF
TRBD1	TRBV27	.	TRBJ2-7	TGTGCCAGCAGTGCGACAGGGGACGAGCAGTACTTC	CASSATGDEQYF
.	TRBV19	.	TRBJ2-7	TGTGCCAGTAGTATGGGCGGGCAGGGGTCCCACGAGCAGTACTTC	CASSMGGQGSHEQYF
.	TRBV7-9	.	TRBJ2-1	TGTGCCAGCAGCCGGGACTTCACCTACAATGAGCAGTTCTTC	CASSRDFTYNEQFF
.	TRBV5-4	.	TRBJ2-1	TGTGCCAGCAGCGGAAAGATGACAGGCAAACTCTACAATGAGCAGTTCTTC	CASSGKMTGKLYNEQFF
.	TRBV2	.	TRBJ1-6	TGTGCCAGAAGGGGGGGCTTCCATAATTCACCCCTCCACTTT	CARRGGFHNSPLHF
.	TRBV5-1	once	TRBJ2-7	TGCGCCAGCAGCCTGGACAGTTTCTACGAGCAGTACTTC	CASSLDSFYEQYF
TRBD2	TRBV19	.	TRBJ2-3	TGTGCCAGTAGCGTATATGATAGCGGGAGCGACACAGATACGCAGTATTTT	CASSVYDSGSDTDTQYF
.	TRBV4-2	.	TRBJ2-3	TGTGCCAGCAGCCAAGAGCGGGTTCGAATAGATACGCAGTATTTT	CASSQERVRIDTQYF
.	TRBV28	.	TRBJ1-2	TGTGCCAGCAGTTTGGCAGACTATGGCTACACCTTC	CASSLADYGYTF
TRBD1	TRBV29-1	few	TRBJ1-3	TGCAGCGTGGGGGACAGGGCCACTGGAAACACCATATATTTT	CSVGDRATGNTIYF
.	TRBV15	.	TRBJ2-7	TGTGCCACCAGCAGAGATCCCCAGGGGACCTACGAGCAGTACTTC	CATSRDPQGTYEQYF
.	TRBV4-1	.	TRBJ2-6	TGCGCCAGCAGCCAAGGACAGCTTTCTGGGGCCAACGTCCTGACTTTC	CASSQGQLSGANVLTF
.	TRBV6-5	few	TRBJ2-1	TGTGCCAGCAAAACGGGCGGGAACTACAATGAGCAGTTCTTC	CASKTGGNYNEQFF
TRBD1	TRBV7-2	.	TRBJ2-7	TGTGCCAGCAGCCTAAGGGGACAGTCCTACGAGCAGTACTTC	CASSLRGQSYEQYF
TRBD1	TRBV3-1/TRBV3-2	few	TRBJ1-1	TGTGCCAGCAGCCACGGGACAGGACTCAACGAAGCTTTCTTT	CASSHGTGLNEAFF
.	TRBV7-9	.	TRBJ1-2	TGTGCCAGCACCCTTTTGGAACCAGGGTATCAGAGATACACCTTC	CASTLLEPGYQRYTF
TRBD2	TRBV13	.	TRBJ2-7	TGTGCCAGCAGCTGGAGCGGGAGCTCCTACGAGCAGTACTTC	CASSWSGSSYEQYF
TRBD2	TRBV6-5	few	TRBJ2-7	TGTGCCACTCCCGAGCGGGAGGGCCTGGACGAGCAGTACTTC	CATPEREGLDEQYF
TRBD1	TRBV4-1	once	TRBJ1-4	TGCGCCAGCAGCACGGACAGGTTGTTTAATGAAAAACTGTTTTTT	CASSTDRLFNEKLFF
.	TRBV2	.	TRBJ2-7	TGTGCCAGCAGTGAAATGCGGGGGCCCTCCTACGAGCAGTACTTC	CASSEMRGPSYEQYF
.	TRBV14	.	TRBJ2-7	TGTGCCAGCAGCCAAGGTGGCCTCGGGGGCTACGAGCAGTACTTC	CASSQGGLGGYEQYF
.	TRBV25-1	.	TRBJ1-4	TGTGCCAGCAGTGCTTTCGCAACTAATGAAAAACTGTTTTTT	CASSAFATNEKLFF
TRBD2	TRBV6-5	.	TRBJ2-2	TGTGCCAGCAGGGGACTAGCGGGAAACACCGGGGAGCTGTTTTTT	CASRGLAGNTGELFF